The 22 T cell receptor beta chains given below trace back to one sample, sequenced in a study of blood T cells in healthy people across ages. Primers used in a second PCR of about 7 to 12 cycles were a sample-barcoded 5' primer and a J-beta primer mix. TCRdb re-called the 5' RACE reads through MiXCR, storing one row per CDR3 protein. The sample comprises about 1.4 million distinct CDR3 sequences, approximately 59% of which are singletons, and more than 6% rests with the top ten. The sequenced sample consisted of blood. These receptors all come from a man aged 18 to 30 in good health.

This chain joins TRBV10-3 and TRBJ2-7, with 7 bases matching TRBD1. The length of the CDR3 is 14 residues. The germline CDR1 and CDR2 sequences are ENHRY and SYGVKD. With V trimmed by 5 bases and J by 4 bases, 8 bases remained unmatched. In DNA form, the CDR3 reads TGTGCCATCAGTACGACAGGGAAGTTTTACGAGCAGTACTTC. Amino acids: CAISTTGKFYEQYF.

V is TRBV12-3 or TRBV12-4 and J is TRBJ2-4; perhaps TRBD2 as D (6 bases). The CDR3 is 14 amino acids. V shed 3 bases and J shed 6 bases, with 12 bases lying between them. CDR3 sequence reads: CASSFAGGPNIQYF. CDR3 sequence (DNA): TGTGCCAGCAGTTTTGCCGGGGGTCCAAACATTCAGTACTTC.

This clonotype was observed at least ten times. The chain combines TRBV7-2 with TRBJ2-5, with TRBD2 identical over 8 bases. Trimming took 6 bases from V and 1 from J; bases not matched to a gene: 13. Germline V lookup: CDR1 SGHTA, CDR2 FQGNSA. The CDR3 extends over 17 amino acids. The CDR3 region has the DNA TGTGCCAGCAGACGGGGGGGGGCAGGGAAAACCCAAGAGACCCAGTACTTC. This codes for CASRRGGAGKTQETQYF.

V is TRBV12-3 or TRBV12-4 and J is TRBJ2-5; D not certain. Trimming cost V 3 bases and J 5 bases, with 10 bases left between them. The CDR3 has 13 residues. The CDR3 loop reads CASSFRTSETQYF. In DNA form, the CDR3 reads TGTGCCAGCAGTTTTAGGACCTCCGAGACCCAGTACTTC.

V is TRBV4-2 and J is TRBJ2-1; 13 nucleotides align to TRBD2. The length of the CDR3 is 16 residues. Trimming took 2 bases from V and 8 from J; bases not matched to a gene: 6. Per germline, CDR1 LGHNA and CDR2 YNFKEQ. The CDR3, as DNA: TGTGCCAGCAGCCAAAACAAAGGACTAGCGGGGGATGAGCAGTTCTTC. It codes for CASSQNKGLAGDEQFF.

The chain joins TRBV7-2 to TRBJ2-3; 8 bases match TRBD2. V lost 3 bases to trimming and J lost 2 bases; unmatched junction nucleotides: 7. In germline, CDR1 is SGHTA, CDR2 FQGNSA. There are 16 residues in the CDR3. The CDR3 region is CASSLGGLVPTDTQYF. CDR3 DNA: TGTGCCAGCAGCTTGGGGGGACTAGTCCCCACAGATACGCAGTATTTT.

The chain has TRBV29-1 and TRBJ2-1, with 10 bases lining up with TRBD2. The CDR3 runs to 13 residues. V lost 6 bases to trimming and J lost 8 bases; unmatched junction nucleotides: 7. CDR1 SQVTM and CDR2 ANQGSEA come from the germline V gene. The CDR3 loop is CSVGTSVGYEQFF. For the CDR3, the DNA is TGCAGCGTCGGGACTAGCGTGGGCTATGAGCAGTTCTTC.

This clonotype was found a few times. The CDR3 nucleotides are TGTGCCAGCAGCCTAAAGGCCGGACCTACCCAGTACTTC. Protein product: CASSLKAGPTQYF. The chain couples TRBV7-2 to TRBJ2-7, with D unresolved. CDR3 length: 13 residues. CDR1 is SGHTA, CDR2 FQGNSA, per germline. V shed 5 bases and J shed 10 bases, with 18 bases lying between them.

The chain employs TRBV6-2 or TRBV6-3 and TRBJ2-4, with 10 bases lining up with TRBD2. The V and J ends lost 0 bases and 8 bases, in that order; junction bases with no gene match: 13. The CDR3 extends over 18 amino acids. CDR1 MNHEY and CDR2 SVGEGT come from the germline V gene. The DNA for the CDR3 is TGTGCCAGCAGTTACTCTGGGCTAGCGGGGGCCGATTGGGACATTCAGTACTTC. This sequence encodes CASSYSGLAGADWDIQYF.

The V and J genes are TRBV10-3 and TRBJ2-5, with D possibly matching TRBD2 (5 bases). V lost 8 bases to trimming and J lost 11 bases, with 15 bases between them. Germline V gives CDR1 ENHRY, CDR2 SYGVKD. The CDR3 runs 11 residues. CDR3 in amino acids: CAIPLQCGQYF. The CDR3, as DNA: TGTGCCATCCCCCTGCAGTGCGGGCAGTACTTC.

The sample holds one count of this clonotype. This chain links TRBV12-3 or TRBV12-4 with TRBJ1-5, with a weak D call TRBD1 (6 bases). Between the trimmed V and J ends, which lost 5 bases and 6 bases, there was a span of 17 bases. This CDR3 region has 15 residues. CDR3 residues: CASSEVRGKSQPQHF. In DNA form, the CDR3 reads TGTGCCAGCAGTGAAGTCAGGGGAAAGAGTCAGCCCCAGCATTTT.

This chain links TRBV7-9 with TRBJ2-5, with TRBD1 identical over 8 bases. CDR3 length: 14 amino acids. After removal of 6 bases from V and 5 bases from J, the junction contained 8 bases not matched to a gene. Germline lookup yields CDR1 SEHNR and CDR2 FQNEAQ (reference sequence). Written as DNA, the CDR3 is TGTGCCAGCAGTTTGGACAGGGAGCGGGAGACCCAGTACTTC. This encodes CASSLDRERETQYF.

This clonotype was recorded only once. The chain carries TRBV3-1 and TRBJ2-7; no clear D. V was cut by 2 bases and J by 5 bases, with 7 bases left in between. The CDR3 covers 12 residues. Germline V gene data show CDR1 as LGHDT and CDR2 as YNNKEL (reference sequence). Here the CDR3 reads CASSQITDEQYF. The CDR3 nucleotides read TGTGCCAGCAGCCAAATCACGGACGAGCAGTACTTC.

The chain has TRBV7-9 and TRBJ1-4; D unclear. V lost 1 base to trimming and J lost 10 bases, with 7 bases between them. Germline CDR1 is SEHNR and CDR2 is FQNEAQ (reference sequence). The CDR3 loop spans 12 amino acids. CDR3 residues: CASSLEDVKLFF. The DNA of the CDR3 is TGTGCCAGCAGCTTAGAGGATGTAAAACTGTTTTTT.

With regard to this clonotype: A junction end diverges from the germline sequence, so it may reflect a read error. The chain joins TRBV7-2 to TRBJ2-4; 10 positions agree with TRBD2. The CDR3 extends over 14 amino acids. Germline V gives CDR1 SGHTA, CDR2 FQGNSA. The CDR3 loop reads CACSPSGSLDIQYF. In nucleotides, the CDR3 is TGTGCCTGCAGCCCTAGCGGGAGTCTCGACATTCAGTACTTC.

V gene TRBV13 combines with J gene TRBJ1-2, with a possible D match to TRBD1 (5 bases). The germline gives CDR1 PRHDT, CDR2 FYEKMQ (reference sequence). The CDR3 sequence is 16 residues long. Trimming pared 7 bases from V and 0 bases from J, leaving 18 bases between. The CDR3 bases are TGTGCCAGCAACACTAGAGGGCAGGGCACTAACTATGGCTACACCTTC. Translating gives CASNTRGQGTNYGYTF.

V gene TRBV4-1 combines with J gene TRBJ1-5; D not resolved. Germline loops: CDR1 MGHRA, CDR2 YSYEKL. The V and J ends lost 1 base and 5 bases respectively, with 9 bases between them. The CDR3 has 14 residues. Here the CDR3 reads CASSQVNTYQPQHF. CDR3 nucleotides: TGCGCCAGCAGCCAAGTTAACACCTATCAGCCCCAGCATTTT.

The V gene is TRBV6-5, the J gene TRBJ2-5; 8 positions agree with TRBD1. This CDR3 region has 12 residues. Germline assignment: CDR1 MNHEY and CDR2 SVGAGI. J lost 10 bases, V lost 0 bases, and 1 base had no gene match. CDR3 amino acids: CASSYSGTGQYF. In DNA, the CDR3 is TGTGCCAGCAGTTACTCAGGGACAGGCCAGTACTTC.

The genes are TRBV2 and TRBJ2-3; D is unclear. There are 13 residues in the CDR3. The V end lost 9 bases, the J end lost 4 bases, and 14 bases lay between the germline ends. Looked up from germline, CDR1 is SNHLY and CDR2 is FYNNEI. The CDR3 spells CASGDLWADTQYF. The CDR3, as DNA: TGTGCCAGTGGAGACCTTTGGGCAGATACGCAGTATTTT.

In regard to this clonotype: A junction boundary mismatches the germline segment, possibly from a read error. The CDR3 DNA reads as TGTGCCAGCAGTTACTCGACTAGCGGGAGATCACAAGAGACCAAGTACTTC. Amino acid sequence: CASSYSTSGRSQETKYF. The chain carries TRBV6-2 or TRBV6-3 and TRBJ2-5; 12 nucleotides agree with TRBD2. There are 17 residues in the CDR3. Germline-derived CDR1 and CDR2 are MNHEY and SVGEGT.

This clonotype was recorded a few times. This chain links TRBV6-2 or TRBV6-3 with TRBJ2-5, with 8 nucleotides matching TRBD1. Germline V gene data show CDR1 as MNHEY and CDR2 as SVGEGT. The CDR3 length is 15 residues. Unmatched junction bases numbered 10, after V lost 5 bases and J lost 5 bases. The CDR3 spells CASSKRPGGNETQYF. CDR3 sequence (DNA): TGTGCCAGCAGTAAACGACCAGGGGGCAATGAGACCCAGTACTTC.

The rearrangement joins TRBV7-9 to TRBJ2-7, with 12 bases identical to TRBD2. Germline CDR1 SEHNR, CDR2 FQNEAQ (reference sequence). The CDR3 has 16 amino acids. Trimming removed 5 bases from V and 12 bases from J; junction bases left unmatched: 17. The CDR3 nucleotides read TGTGCCAGCAGCCCTACTAGCGGGGGGCCTAATGTCGTGTGGTACTTC. This codes for CASSPTSGGPNVVWYF.